Listed below are T cell receptor beta chains from one sample, sequenced in a study of cytomegalovirus exposure and HLA in healthy donors. TCRdb keeps only in-frame clones here, not all; method: immunoSEQ multiplex PCR. The sample shows about 120,000 clones, around 62% of them seen only once. Sequencing was done on a sample of PBMCs. These TCRs come from a woman in her thirties or forties in good health and CMV-seropositive. Both conserved end residues are part of each CDR3. The order of the fields is CDR3 length, J gene, V gene, clone size, D gene, CDR3 protein, CDR3 DNA. A D gene is named only where the DNA matches it firmly. Clone sizes are given selectively: once, few, many, or a class where the clone is expanded.

CDR3 length: 15
J gene: TRBJ1-3
V gene: TRBV9
clone size: .
D gene: .
CDR3 protein: CASSPTGASGNTIYF
CDR3 DNA: TGTGCCAGCAGTCCCACAGGAGCCTCTGGAAACACCATATATTTT

CDR3 length: 16
J gene: TRBJ2-2
V gene: TRBV18
clone size: .
D gene: .
CDR3 protein: CASSPDRVVGTGELFF
CDR3 DNA: TGTGCCAGCTCACCAGATCGCGTGGTCGGCACCGGGGAGCTGTTTTTT

CDR3 length: 14
J gene: TRBJ2-1
V gene: TRBV27
clone size: .
D gene: TRBD2
CDR3 protein: CASTYGGGYNEQFF
CDR3 DNA: TGTGCCAGCACCTACGGGGGGGGCTACAATGAGCAGTTCTTC

CDR3 length: 14
J gene: TRBJ2-7
V gene: TRBV27
clone size: once
D gene: TRBD1
CDR3 protein: CASSLRDRSREQYF
CDR3 DNA: TGTGCCAGCAGTTTAAGGGACAGGTCTCGGGAGCAGTACTTC

CDR3 length: 14
J gene: TRBJ1-1
V gene: TRBV7-9
clone size: .
D gene: TRBD1
CDR3 protein: CASSLGQGAVEAFF
CDR3 DNA: TGTGCCAGCAGCTTAGGCCAGGGGGCTGTTGAAGCTTTCTTT

CDR3 length: 12
J gene: TRBJ2-1
V gene: TRBV5-8
clone size: .
D gene: .
CDR3 protein: CASSLEVGGQFF
CDR3 DNA: TGTGCCAGCAGCTTGGAGGTGGGAGGGCAGTTCTTC

CDR3 length: 15
J gene: TRBJ1-3
V gene: TRBV6-1
clone size: once
D gene: .
CDR3 protein: CASSPVGLSGNTIYF
CDR3 DNA: TGTGCCAGCAGCCCGGTGGGACTCTCTGGAAACACCATATATTTT

CDR3 length: 15
J gene: TRBJ2-7
V gene: TRBV7-8
clone size: .
D gene: TRBD1
CDR3 protein: CASSLEQGVSYEQYF
CDR3 DNA: TGTGCCAGCAGCTTAGAACAGGGGGTCTCCTACGAGCAGTACTTC

CDR3 length: 14
J gene: TRBJ2-1
V gene: TRBV6-1
clone size: .
D gene: TRBD2
CDR3 protein: CASSLAGDPNEQFF
CDR3 DNA: TGTGCCAGCAGTCTAGCGGGAGACCCAAATGAGCAGTTCTTC

CDR3 length: 15
J gene: TRBJ1-3
V gene: TRBV18
clone size: .
D gene: .
CDR3 protein: CASSPEDSSGNTIYF
CDR3 DNA: TGTGCCAGCTCACCTGAAGATAGCTCTGGAAACACCATATATTTT

CDR3 length: 15
J gene: TRBJ2-3
V gene: TRBV7-9
clone size: .
D gene: TRBD2
CDR3 protein: CASSLLAGASDTQYF
CDR3 DNA: TGTGCCAGCAGTTTGCTAGCGGGAGCCTCAGATACGCAGTATTTT

CDR3 length: 13
J gene: TRBJ1-1
V gene: TRBV19
clone size: .
D gene: .
CDR3 protein: CASSIVSATEAFF
CDR3 DNA: TGTGCCAGTAGTATAGTTTCAGCGACTGAAGCTTTCTTT

CDR3 length: 14
J gene: TRBJ1-1
V gene: TRBV7-9
clone size: .
D gene: TRBD1
CDR3 protein: CASSSRDRPQEAFF
CDR3 DNA: TGTGCCAGCAGCAGTCGGGACAGGCCTCAAGAAGCTTTCTTT

CDR3 length: 14
J gene: TRBJ2-1
V gene: TRBV13
clone size: .
D gene: .
CDR3 protein: CASSSPSGYNEQFF
CDR3 DNA: TGTGCCAGCAGCTCTCCCTCAGGGTACAATGAGCAGTTCTTC

CDR3 length: 17
J gene: TRBJ1-5
V gene: TRBV2
clone size: .
D gene: .
CDR3 protein: CASSLGRVRYSNQPQHF
CDR3 DNA: TGTGCCAGCAGCCTCGGCAGGGTGAGGTATAGCAATCAGCCCCAGCATTTT

CDR3 length: 15
J gene: TRBJ2-1
V gene: TRBV19
clone size: .
D gene: TRBD2
CDR3 protein: CASSWGAGERDEQFF
CDR3 DNA: TGTGCCAGTAGTTGGGGAGCGGGAGAACGAGATGAGCAGTTCTTC

CDR3 length: 13
J gene: TRBJ1-1
V gene: TRBV18
clone size: .
D gene: .
CDR3 protein: CASSGQMNTEAFF
CDR3 DNA: TGTGCCAGCTCAGGGCAGATGAACACTGAAGCTTTCTTT

CDR3 length: 15
J gene: TRBJ2-7
V gene: TRBV7-8
clone size: few
D gene: TRBD1
CDR3 protein: CASSSSWDRAYEQYF
CDR3 DNA: TGTGCCAGCAGCTCCTCTTGGGACAGAGCCTACGAGCAGTACTTC

CDR3 length: 13
J gene: TRBJ2-7
V gene: TRBV29-1
clone size: .
D gene: .
CDR3 protein: CSVEAGSPYEQYF
CDR3 DNA: TGCAGCGTTGAAGCCGGGAGTCCCTACGAGCAGTACTTC

CDR3 length: 15
J gene: TRBJ2-2
V gene: TRBV5-4
clone size: .
D gene: TRBD2
CDR3 protein: CASSSGTSNPGELFF
CDR3 DNA: TGTGCCAGCAGCTCCGGGACTAGCAATCCCGGGGAGCTGTTTTTT

CDR3 length: 15
J gene: TRBJ2-3
V gene: TRBV11-2
clone size: .
D gene: TRBD2
CDR3 protein: CASSFTSGSTDTQYF
CDR3 DNA: TGTGCCAGCAGCTTTACTAGCGGGAGCACAGATACGCAGTATTTT

CDR3 length: 14
J gene: TRBJ1-2
V gene: TRBV7-9
clone size: .
D gene: TRBD1
CDR3 protein: CASSSGQGDYGYTF
CDR3 DNA: TGTGCCAGCAGCTCGGGACAGGGCGACTATGGCTACACCTTC

CDR3 length: 16
J gene: TRBJ2-5
V gene: TRBV9
clone size: .
D gene: TRBD2
CDR3 protein: CASSLGLAGGVETQYF
CDR3 DNA: TGTGCCAGCAGCCTCGGACTAGCGGGAGGGGTAGAGACCCAGTACTTC

CDR3 length: 16
J gene: TRBJ2-2
V gene: TRBV6-6
clone size: .
D gene: .
CDR3 protein: CASHSGGERNTGELFF
CDR3 DNA: TGTGCCAGCCATTCCGGGGGAGAAAGGAACACCGGGGAGCTGTTTTTT

CDR3 length: 11
J gene: TRBJ1-5
V gene: TRBV20-1
clone size: .
D gene: .
CDR3 protein: CSASVGGSQHF
CDR3 DNA: TGCAGTGCTAGTGTTGGCGGGTCCCAGCATTTT

CDR3 length: 13
J gene: TRBJ1-6
V gene: TRBV30
clone size: .
D gene: TRBD1
CDR3 protein: CAWTADRGSPLHF
CDR3 DNA: TGTGCCTGGACGGCGGACAGGGGGTCACCCCTCCACTTT

CDR3 length: 11
J gene: TRBJ2-3
V gene: TRBV2
clone size: .
D gene: TRBD1
CDR3 protein: CAGTGADTQYF
CDR3 DNA: TGTGCCGGTACAGGGGCAGATACGCAGTATTTT

CDR3 length: 15
J gene: TRBJ2-7
V gene: TRBV9
clone size: .
D gene: .
CDR3 protein: CASSRVSTGSYEQYF
CDR3 DNA: TGTGCCAGCAGCCGAGTCTCGACTGGCTCCTACGAGCAGTACTTC

CDR3 length: 14
J gene: TRBJ1-2
V gene: TRBV5-1
clone size: few
D gene: TRBD1
CDR3 protein: CASSLGQKYYGYTF
CDR3 DNA: TGCGCCAGCAGCCTGGGACAGAAGTACTATGGCTACACCTTC

CDR3 length: 15
J gene: TRBJ1-3
V gene: TRBV9
clone size: .
D gene: .
CDR3 protein: CASSVGTPGGNTIYF
CDR3 DNA: TGTGCCAGCAGCGTAGGGACGCCAGGGGGAAACACCATATATTTT

CDR3 length: 15
J gene: TRBJ2-5
V gene: TRBV5-1
clone size: .
D gene: TRBD2
CDR3 protein: CASSFVLAGEGTQYF
CDR3 DNA: TGCGCCAGCAGCTTCGTACTAGCGGGAGAGGGGACCCAGTACTTC

CDR3 length: 16
J gene: TRBJ2-1
V gene: TRBV6-5
clone size: .
D gene: TRBD2
CDR3 protein: CASSYRLASGDNEQFF
CDR3 DNA: TGTGCCAGCAGTTACCGACTGGCTAGCGGGGACAATGAGCAGTTCTTC

CDR3 length: 14
J gene: TRBJ2-7
V gene: TRBV7-2
clone size: few
D gene: .
CDR3 protein: CASSLVRSSYEQYF
CDR3 DNA: TGTGCCAGCAGCTTAGTAAGGAGCTCCTACGAGCAGTACTTC

CDR3 length: 14
J gene: TRBJ2-1
V gene: TRBV2
clone size: once
D gene: TRBD2
CDR3 protein: CASKTSGTYNEQFF
CDR3 DNA: TGTGCCAGCAAGACTAGCGGGACGTACAATGAGCAGTTCTTC

CDR3 length: 14
J gene: TRBJ2-7
V gene: TRBV7-9
clone size: .
D gene: TRBD1
CDR3 protein: CASSLGTGSYEQYF
CDR3 DNA: TGTGCCAGCAGCTTAGGGACAGGATCCTACGAGCAGTACTTC

CDR3 length: 15
J gene: TRBJ2-7
V gene: TRBV5-6
clone size: .
D gene: TRBD1
CDR3 protein: CASSRPGTGVYEQYF
CDR3 DNA: TGTGCCAGCAGCCGGCCCGGGACAGGAGTCTACGAGCAGTACTTC

CDR3 length: 15
J gene: TRBJ1-1
V gene: TRBV6-1
clone size: once
D gene: TRBD1
CDR3 protein: CASSEMGQGGTEAFF
CDR3 DNA: TGTGCCAGCAGCGAAATGGGACAGGGGGGCACTGAAGCTTTCTTT

CDR3 length: 14
J gene: TRBJ1-2
V gene: TRBV15
clone size: few
D gene: TRBD1
CDR3 protein: CATSTYRGRDGYTF
CDR3 DNA: TGTGCCACCAGCACCTACAGGGGGCGGGATGGCTACACCTTC

CDR3 length: 17
J gene: TRBJ2-3
V gene: TRBV11-3
clone size: .
D gene: TRBD2
CDR3 protein: CASSSGGLAGGPDTQYF
CDR3 DNA: TGTGCCAGCAGCTCCGGGGGACTAGCGGGAGGCCCAGATACGCAGTATTTT

CDR3 length: 15
J gene: TRBJ2-6
V gene: TRBV4-2
clone size: medium-sized
D gene: .
CDR3 protein: CASSQDSSGANVLTF
CDR3 DNA: TGTGCCAGCAGCCAAGACAGCTCTGGGGCCAACGTCCTGACTTTC

CDR3 length: 14
J gene: TRBJ2-7
V gene: TRBV18
clone size: few
D gene: .
CDR3 protein: CASSPIPDFGEQYF
CDR3 DNA: TGTGCCAGCTCACCTATACCAGATTTCGGGGAGCAGTACTTC